Listed here is a single TCR beta chain. This sample is part of a study of shared clonotypes between healthy human individuals. TCRdb's table, derived via immunoSEQ multiplex PCR, lists solely in-frame clones and lacks some. The repertoire consists of hundreds of thousands of clones, with around two thirds occurring once and the leading ten covering more than 1.5%. There are 15 residues in the CDR3. Trimming stripped 4 bases from V and 6 bases from J, with 16 bases between. Germline assignment: CDR1 MNHEY and CDR2 SMNVEV (reference sequence). This sequence joins TRBV27 and TRBJ1-5; TRBD1 is a possible D gene (5 bases). The clonotype originates from a woman aged 25 to 39 in good health. The material sequenced was memory CD4+ T cells sorted from blood. Subset meaning: CD45RA-negative fraction. The CDR3 spells CASSSTVRKIQPQHF. The CDR3 bases are TGTGCCAGCAGTTCGACAGTTAGGAAGATTCAGCCCCAGCATTTT.